One and the same sample provided the 16 T cell receptor beta chains below, sequenced in a study of T cells in localized non-small cell lung cancer. Data came from immunoSEQ multiplex PCR; TCRdb stores just in-frame clones and leaves some out. The sample records 12,000 to 15,000 clones, 65% to 85% being singletons. The source was peripheral blood, collected before any cancer treatment. The source of these receptors is a female donor older than 55 with stage I squamous cell lung carcinoma.

This clone has just a few counts. CDR3 sequence (DNA): TGCGCCAGCAGCCTTGCCATGCGAACCGGGACTAGCGGGGCCGGGGAGCTGTTTTTT. Protein product: CASSLAMRTGTSGAGELFF. The chain is built from TRBV5-1 and TRBJ2-2, with 13 bases lining up with TRBD2. J was trimmed by 6 bases and V by 4 bases; bases with no gene match: 15. CDR1 is SGHRS, CDR2 YFSETQ, per germline. This CDR3 spans 19 amino acids. The full variable domain, its missing parts supplied by reference TRBV5-1 and TRBJ2-2, is KAGVTQTPRYLIKTRGQQVTLSCSPISGHRSVSWYQQTPGQGLQFLFEYFSETQRNKGNFPGRFSGRQFSNSRSEMNVSTLELGDSALYLCASSLAMRTGTSGAGELFFGEGSRLTVL.

This chain uses TRBV19 with TRBJ1-4; possibly TRBD1 for D (5 bases). V lost 1 base to trimming and J lost 8 bases, with 14 bases between them. The CDR3 runs to 15 residues. Germline V gives CDR1 LNHDA, CDR2 SQIVND (reference sequence). The CDR3 loop is CASSIGGAVSEKLFF. In nucleotides, the CDR3 is TGTGCCAGTAGTATAGGGGGCGCGGTCTCGGAAAAACTGTTTTTT.

This chain connects TRBV20-1 to TRBJ2-7; D is unclear. The CDR3 length is 11 residues. V shed 6 bases and J shed 4 bases, with 10 bases lying between them. Germline V gene data show CDR1 as DFQATT and CDR2 as SNEGSKA (reference sequence). The CDR3 DNA follows: TGCAGTGCCCCAACGGGTTACGAGCAGTACTTC. This sequence encodes CSAPTGYEQYF.

This chain links TRBV15 with TRBJ2-7; 9 positions match TRBD2. The CDR3 has 14 amino acids. Germline CDR1 is LNHNV and CDR2 is YYDKDF (reference sequence). V trimming: 6 bases; J trimming: 2 bases; junction bases outside the gene matches: 5. The CDR3 reads CATRKSGGPYEQYF. Here the CDR3 DNA reads TGTGCCACCAGGAAAAGCGGGGGGCCCTACGAGCAGTACTTC.

The chain uses TRBV9 and TRBJ1-2; TRBD1 is a possible D gene (5 bases). Germline V gives CDR1 SGDLS, CDR2 YYNGEE. This CDR3 has 14 amino acids. The V gene lost 4 bases and the J gene lost 10 bases, with 20 bases spanning the gap. The CDR3 DNA follows: TGTGCCAGCAGCCCACCGGGACTGGGGCTTATCTACACCTTC. It is translated as CASSPPGLGLIYTF.

The chain is built from TRBV12-5 and TRBJ1-2; 7 nucleotides line up with TRBD1. The CDR3 extends over 12 amino acids. Trimming at V came to 5 bases and at J to 9 bases, leaving 6 bases not matched to a gene. Germline assignment: CDR1 LGHNT and CDR2 FRNRAP. The CDR3 region is CASGRGPDSYTF. The CDR3 coding sequence is TGTGCTAGTGGTAGGGGGCCGGATAGCTACACCTTC.

The rearrangement uses TRBV6-1 and TRBJ1-3; D unclear. With 1 base removed from V and 3 bases from J, the gap between germline ends came to 7 bases. Germline V gene lookup returns CDR1 MNHNS and CDR2 SASEGT. This CDR3 has 14 residues. CDR3 nucleotide sequence: TGTGCCAGCAGTGAAGAGAGACGTGGAAACACCATATATTTT. This sequence encodes CASSEERRGNTIYF.

This chain uses TRBV11-3 with TRBJ2-5; 13 positions match TRBD2. The ends lost 1 base at V and 5 bases at J; junction bases unmatched: 7. The CDR3 length is 17 residues. From germline, CDR1 is SGHNT and CDR2 YENEEA. CDR3 in amino acids: CASSLGLAGGSTETQYF. The DNA of the CDR3 is TGTGCCAGCAGCTTAGGACTAGCGGGGGGCTCCACTGAGACCCAGTACTTC.

This chain joins TRBV27 and TRBJ2-6; no reliable D call. Trimming removed 1 base from V and 0 bases from J, with 1 base in between. The CDR3 has 14 residues. Germline CDR1 is MNHEY and CDR2 is SMNVEV (reference sequence). CDR3: CASSLYSGANVLTF. Here the CDR3 DNA reads TGTGCCAGCAGTTTATACTCTGGGGCCAACGTCCTGACTTTC.

This sequence joins TRBV18 and TRBJ1-3; D is unresolved. The V gene's germline CDR1 is KGHSH and CDR2 LQKENI. Trimming pared 3 bases from V and 2 bases from J, leaving 5 bases between. The CDR3 contains 13 residues. The CDR3 DNA sequence: TGTGCCAGCTCACCGACGGCTGGAAACACCATATATTTT. Its translation is CASSPTAGNTIYF.

The chain is built from TRBV27 and TRBJ1-1; D perhaps matches TRBD1 (5 bases). This CDR3 contains 13 residues. V was clipped by 10 bases and J by 4 bases, with 16 bases between them. Germline assignment: CDR1 MNHEY and CDR2 SMNVEV (reference sequence). CDR3 nucleotides: TGTGCCACCCCACAGGACTCGAGCACTGAAGCTTTCTTT. Translated, it gives CATPQDSSTEAFF.

The chain links TRBV5-8 to TRBJ2-7; the D is unclear. Germline CDR1 is SGHTS and CDR2 is YDEGEE. The V end lost 0 bases, the J end lost 0 bases, and 7 bases lay between the germline ends. The CDR3 loop spans 14 amino acids. The CDR3 loop is CASSLELSSYEQYF. CDR3 nucleotides: TGTGCCAGCAGCTTGGAACTGAGCTCCTACGAGCAGTACTTC.

The rearrangement joins TRBV7-3 to TRBJ1-1; D is possibly TRBD1 (5 bases). The CDR3 is 13 residues long. With 5 bases removed from V and 9 bases from J, the gap between germline ends came to 16 bases. Germline V gene data show CDR1 as SGHTA and CDR2 as FQGTGA. As DNA, the CDR3 is TGTGCCAGCAGCCCCCTCTCACAGGAAAAAGCTTTCTTT. It yields the protein CASSPLSQEKAFF.

This sequence joins TRBV29-1 and TRBJ2-5; 9 nucleotides match TRBD2. Per the germline V gene, CDR1 is SQVTM and CDR2 is ANQGSEA. The CDR3 is made up of 14 amino acids. The trim removed 7 bases at V and 2 bases at J, leaving 8 bases unmatched. This chain's CDR3 is CSGRGGGEQETQYF. In nucleotides, the CDR3 is TGCAGCGGCCGGGGCGGGGGGGAGCAAGAGACCCAGTACTTC.

The rearrangement links TRBV30 to TRBJ1-4; the D gene is possibly TRBD1 (6 bases). The CDR3 has 17 residues. V was trimmed by 2 bases and J by 7 bases, leaving 23 bases between them. Germline loops: CDR1 GTSNPN, CDR2 SVGIG (reference sequence). The CDR3 region has the DNA TGTGCCTGGAGTCGTTGGCCCGGGGGCCTAACGACTGAAAAACTGTTTTTT. Its translation is CAWSRWPGGLTTEKLFF.

This clone was seen more than once but under ten times. The genes are TRBV27 and TRBJ1-5; TRBD1 aligns across 8 bases. The ends lost 10 bases at V and 9 bases at J; junction bases unmatched: 14. Germline lookup yields CDR1 MNHEY and CDR2 SMNVEV (reference sequence). The CDR3 length is 14 residues. In DNA, the CDR3 is TGTGCCACTTCCGCTGACAGGGGCGGGGGGCCCCAGCATTTT. Protein product: CATSADRGGGPQHF.